These T cell receptor beta chains were read from a single sample in a study of shared clonotypes between healthy human individuals. The protocol was immunoSEQ multiplex PCR, while the TCRdb copy is restricted to in-frame clones and leaves out a portion. The sample comprises 550,000 to 600,000 clones, roughly 98% of which are singletons, and roughly 0.29% rests with the top ten. Sequencing used naive CD8+ T cells sorted from blood. The receptors were sampled from a man aged 25 to 40 in good health. Each CDR3 is given with its conserved first and last residue. The D gene is left open where the match is weak. Clone size is not always given. Where it is, it says once, few, many or a class for expanded clones.

j_call: TRBJ2-7
d_call: -
v_call: TRBV29-1
clone_size: -
cdr3_nt: TGCAGCGCCGAGGTAGGGACCGAGCAGTACTTC
cdr3_aa: CSAEVGTEQYF

j_call: TRBJ2-4
d_call: -
v_call: TRBV5-8
clone_size: -
cdr3_nt: TGTGCCAGCAGCTGGGGGGAAACAGCCAAAAACATTCAGTACTTC
cdr3_aa: CASSWGETAKNIQYF

j_call: TRBJ1-2
d_call: -
v_call: TRBV30
clone_size: -
cdr3_nt: TGTGCCTGGATGGGTGACCGCTATGGCTACACCTTC
cdr3_aa: CAWMGDRYGYTF

j_call: TRBJ2-7
d_call: -
v_call: TRBV30
clone_size: -
cdr3_nt: TGTGCCTGGAGTGCCCCCGGTCCTTACGAGCAGTACTTC
cdr3_aa: CAWSAPGPYEQYF

j_call: TRBJ1-2
d_call: -
v_call: TRBV5-3
clone_size: -
cdr3_nt: TGTGCCAGAAGCCATTACCAGACAGAAAACTATGGCTACACCTTC
cdr3_aa: CARSHYQTENYGYTF

j_call: TRBJ2-1
d_call: TRBD2
v_call: TRBV12-5
clone_size: -
cdr3_nt: TGTGCTAGTGGTTTGGGGGAGGGTTGGGTTGAGCAGTTCTTC
cdr3_aa: CASGLGEGWVEQFF

j_call: TRBJ2-5
d_call: -
v_call: TRBV29-1
clone_size: -
cdr3_nt: TGCAGCGGAACCCCCCTCATCAGCGGTCTAGAGACCCAGTACTTC
cdr3_aa: CSGTPLISGLETQYF

j_call: TRBJ2-7
d_call: -
v_call: TRBV28
clone_size: -
cdr3_nt: TGTGCCAGCAATCACAGAAGAACCTACGAGCAGTACTTC
cdr3_aa: CASNHRRTYEQYF

j_call: TRBJ2-5
d_call: TRBD2
v_call: TRBV10-1
clone_size: -
cdr3_nt: TGCGCCAGCAGTGAGGGGACTAGCGGGATGAGAAAGACCCAGTACTTC
cdr3_aa: CASSEGTSGMRKTQYF

j_call: TRBJ2-3
d_call: TRBD1
v_call: TRBV27
clone_size: -
cdr3_nt: TGTGCCAGCAGTTCAAACAGCCAGGGGGCCTACACAGATACGCAGTATTTT
cdr3_aa: CASSSNSQGAYTDTQYF

j_call: TRBJ2-7
d_call: -
v_call: TRBV27
clone_size: once
cdr3_nt: TGTGCCAGCAGTTATGTGGGGTCTGTCTACGAGCAGTACTTC
cdr3_aa: CASSYVGSVYEQYF

j_call: TRBJ1-2
d_call: -
v_call: TRBV5-1
clone_size: -
cdr3_nt: TGCGCCAGCAGTCCTATTTCGTCGGGTCCCTATGGCTACACCTTC
cdr3_aa: CASSPISSGPYGYTF

j_call: TRBJ2-1
d_call: -
v_call: TRBV7-6
clone_size: -
cdr3_nt: TGTGCCAGCAGCTTAGCTCGGGGAAACAATGAGCAGTTCTTC
cdr3_aa: CASSLARGNNEQFF

j_call: TRBJ1-2
d_call: TRBD1
v_call: TRBV18
clone_size: -
cdr3_nt: TGTGCCAGCTCACCATTACAGGGGGCAGACCCGACACCATATGGCTACACCTTC
cdr3_aa: CASSPLQGADPTPYGYTF

j_call: TRBJ1-1
d_call: -
v_call: TRBV15
clone_size: -
cdr3_nt: TGTGCCACCAGCAGAGAAGACGGCTACACTGAAGCTTTCTTT
cdr3_aa: CATSREDGYTEAFF

j_call: TRBJ1-2
d_call: TRBD1
v_call: TRBV6-5
clone_size: -
cdr3_nt: TGTGCCAGCAGTTACTCACCGGGACAGGCATCAGGTGGCTACACCTTC
cdr3_aa: CASSYSPGQASGGYTF

j_call: TRBJ2-7
d_call: -
v_call: TRBV29-1
clone_size: -
cdr3_nt: TGCAGCGTCGGCCTTCCTTCCCGGACCTACGAGCAGTACTTC
cdr3_aa: CSVGLPSRTYEQYF

j_call: TRBJ2-5
d_call: TRBD2
v_call: TRBV2
clone_size: once
cdr3_nt: TGTGCCAGCAGTGAAGGGGTGGCTAGCGGGAGGTACCAAGAGACCCAGTACTTC
cdr3_aa: CASSEGVASGRYQETQYF

j_call: TRBJ2-3
d_call: TRBD2
v_call: TRBV29-1
clone_size: -
cdr3_nt: TGCAGCGTGACTTATCTAGCGGGAGCACCATTTGACACAGATACGCAGTATTTT
cdr3_aa: CSVTYLAGAPFDTDTQYF

j_call: TRBJ2-1
d_call: -
v_call: TRBV7-2
clone_size: -
cdr3_nt: TGTGCCAGCAGCTTAAACGGCGGCGGGCCCTCCTACAATGAGCAGTTCTTC
cdr3_aa: CASSLNGGGPSYNEQFF

j_call: TRBJ2-7
d_call: -
v_call: TRBV18
clone_size: -
cdr3_nt: TGTGCCAGCTCACCACCTATGGGGGGAACTGAGCAGTACTTC
cdr3_aa: CASSPPMGGTEQYF

j_call: TRBJ1-4
d_call: TRBD1
v_call: TRBV13
clone_size: -
cdr3_nt: TGTGCCAGCAGCTCCCGGGACAGAGCAACTAATGAAAAACTGTTTTTT
cdr3_aa: CASSSRDRATNEKLFF

j_call: TRBJ2-7
d_call: TRBD2
v_call: TRBV6-5
clone_size: -
cdr3_nt: TGTGCCAGCAGTTACTCGCCTAGCGGGAGAGGAGAGCAGTACTTC
cdr3_aa: CASSYSPSGRGEQYF

j_call: TRBJ2-3
d_call: -
v_call: TRBV5-4
clone_size: -
cdr3_nt: TGTGCCAGCAGCTTGGAGTCCAGCCTAGATACGCAGTATTTT
cdr3_aa: CASSLESSLDTQYF

j_call: TRBJ2-7
d_call: -
v_call: TRBV11-1
clone_size: -
cdr3_nt: TGTGCCAGCAGCTCACAGGGACACGAGCAGTACTTC
cdr3_aa: CASSSQGHEQYF

j_call: TRBJ2-7
d_call: TRBD2
v_call: TRBV29-1
clone_size: -
cdr3_nt: TGCAGCGTTCGACTAGCGGACTCCTACGAGCAGTACTTC
cdr3_aa: CSVRLADSYEQYF

j_call: TRBJ2-1
d_call: TRBD1
v_call: TRBV28
clone_size: -
cdr3_nt: TGTGCCAGCAGCCCAGGACAGGGGACTATATACTACAATGAGCAGTTCTTC
cdr3_aa: CASSPGQGTIYYNEQFF

j_call: TRBJ2-7
d_call: TRBD1
v_call: TRBV11-3
clone_size: few
cdr3_nt: TGTGCCAGCAGCTCTGGGACAGGGAGGGACGAGCAGTACTTC
cdr3_aa: CASSSGTGRDEQYF

j_call: TRBJ2-7
d_call: -
v_call: TRBV7-9
clone_size: -
cdr3_nt: TGTGCCAGCAGCCAACGGAGGGACTCCTACGAGCAGTACTTC
cdr3_aa: CASSQRRDSYEQYF

j_call: TRBJ2-3
d_call: -
v_call: TRBV9
clone_size: -
cdr3_nt: TGTGCCAGCAGCGTGTGGGGCGCAACAGATACGCAGTATTTT
cdr3_aa: CASSVWGATDTQYF

j_call: TRBJ1-1
d_call: -
v_call: TRBV6-5
clone_size: -
cdr3_nt: TGTGCCAGCATCACAGGATTCGAAGCTTTCTTT
cdr3_aa: CASITGFEAFF

j_call: TRBJ1-5
d_call: -
v_call: TRBV14
clone_size: -
cdr3_nt: TGTGCCAGCACGCGACAGGACGGCCGGTCGAATCAGCCCCAGCATTTT
cdr3_aa: CASTRQDGRSNQPQHF

j_call: TRBJ2-7
d_call: TRBD1
v_call: TRBV7-2
clone_size: -
cdr3_nt: TGTGCCAGCAGTTTAGCGCAGGGGGCCGAGCAGTACTTC
cdr3_aa: CASSLAQGAEQYF

j_call: TRBJ1-5
d_call: -
v_call: TRBV14
clone_size: -
cdr3_nt: TGTGCCAGCAGCCCAAAAGACAATCAGCCCCAGCATTTT
cdr3_aa: CASSPKDNQPQHF

j_call: TRBJ1-2
d_call: TRBD1
v_call: TRBV9
clone_size: -
cdr3_nt: TGTGCCAGCAGCGCCGGGACAGGGGACTATGGCTACACCTTC
cdr3_aa: CASSAGTGDYGYTF

j_call: TRBJ2-1
d_call: -
v_call: TRBV27
clone_size: once
cdr3_nt: TGTGCCAGCAGTTTTGCAGGGGTCAATGAGCAGTTCTTC
cdr3_aa: CASSFAGVNEQFF

j_call: TRBJ2-7
d_call: -
v_call: TRBV7-8
clone_size: once
cdr3_nt: TGTGCCAGCAGCCTTAATGGGGCTCTCAGGGTCTACGAGCAGTACTTC
cdr3_aa: CASSLNGALRVYEQYF

j_call: TRBJ2-7
d_call: -
v_call: TRBV7-9
clone_size: -
cdr3_nt: TGTGCCAGCAGCCCAAGGGCAGGGCAGCGCTACGAGCAGTACTTC
cdr3_aa: CASSPRAGQRYEQYF

j_call: TRBJ2-7
d_call: -
v_call: TRBV27
clone_size: -
cdr3_nt: TGTGCCAGCAGTTTATCGCCCAGGTACGAGCAGTACTTC
cdr3_aa: CASSLSPRYEQYF

j_call: TRBJ2-1
d_call: -
v_call: TRBV16
clone_size: -
cdr3_nt: TGTGCCAGCAGCCAATCCCTGGCCGAAACTTCCTACAATGAGCAGTTCTTC
cdr3_aa: CASSQSLAETSYNEQFF

j_call: TRBJ2-1
d_call: -
v_call: TRBV2
clone_size: -
cdr3_nt: TGTGCCAGCAGTGATCTGGTGGGAGCAGGTGAGCAGTTCTTC
cdr3_aa: CASSDLVGAGEQFF

j_call: TRBJ2-1
d_call: TRBD2
v_call: TRBV29-1
clone_size: -
cdr3_nt: TGCAGCGTTGAGAGCGGGAGGAGCTCCTACAATGAGCAGTTCTTC
cdr3_aa: CSVESGRSSYNEQFF

j_call: TRBJ2-1
d_call: TRBD2
v_call: TRBV7-6
clone_size: -
cdr3_nt: TGTGCCAGCAGCTTAGCGCTTGGACTAGCGAGCGAGCAGTTCTTC
cdr3_aa: CASSLALGLASEQFF

j_call: TRBJ2-7
d_call: -
v_call: TRBV27
clone_size: -
cdr3_nt: TGTGCCAGCGGGACCGGGCTCTCCTACGAGCAGTACTTC
cdr3_aa: CASGTGLSYEQYF

j_call: TRBJ2-7
d_call: -
v_call: TRBV7-9
clone_size: -
cdr3_nt: TGTGCCAGCAGCTTAGTCGGCGACACCTACGAGCAGTACTTC
cdr3_aa: CASSLVGDTYEQYF

j_call: TRBJ1-2
d_call: TRBD1
v_call: TRBV6-1
clone_size: -
cdr3_nt: TGTGCCAGCAGTGCGTGGGACAGGGGTTTGTTGAACTATGGCTACACCTTC
cdr3_aa: CASSAWDRGLLNYGYTF